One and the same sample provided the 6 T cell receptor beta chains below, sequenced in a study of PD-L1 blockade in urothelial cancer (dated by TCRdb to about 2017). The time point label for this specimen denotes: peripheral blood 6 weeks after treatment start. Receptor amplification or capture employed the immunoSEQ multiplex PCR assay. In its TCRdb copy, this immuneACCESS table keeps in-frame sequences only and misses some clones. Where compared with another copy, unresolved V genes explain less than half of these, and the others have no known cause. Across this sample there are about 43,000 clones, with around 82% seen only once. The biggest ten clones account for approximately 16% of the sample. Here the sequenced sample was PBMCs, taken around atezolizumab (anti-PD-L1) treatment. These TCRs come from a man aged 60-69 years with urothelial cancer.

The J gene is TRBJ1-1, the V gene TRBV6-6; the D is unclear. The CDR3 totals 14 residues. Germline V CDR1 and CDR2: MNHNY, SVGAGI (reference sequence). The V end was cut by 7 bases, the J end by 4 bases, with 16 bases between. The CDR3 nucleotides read TGTGCCAGCAACAGTAAGGGAGGCCGCACTGAAGCTTTCTTT. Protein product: CASNSKGGRTEAFF.

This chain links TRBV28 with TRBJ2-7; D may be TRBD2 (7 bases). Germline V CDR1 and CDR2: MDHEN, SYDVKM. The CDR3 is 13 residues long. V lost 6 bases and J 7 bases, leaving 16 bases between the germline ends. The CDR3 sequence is CASSGGPLGEQYF. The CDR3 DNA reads TGTGCCAGCAGCGGGGGGCCCCTCGGGGAGCAGTACTTC.

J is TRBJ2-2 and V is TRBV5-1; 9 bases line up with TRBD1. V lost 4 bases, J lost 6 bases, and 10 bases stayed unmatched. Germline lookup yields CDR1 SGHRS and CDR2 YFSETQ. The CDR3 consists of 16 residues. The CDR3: CASSRRQGVGAGELFF. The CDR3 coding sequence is TGCGCCAGCAGCCGGCGACAGGGGGTGGGTGCCGGGGAGCTGTTTTTT.

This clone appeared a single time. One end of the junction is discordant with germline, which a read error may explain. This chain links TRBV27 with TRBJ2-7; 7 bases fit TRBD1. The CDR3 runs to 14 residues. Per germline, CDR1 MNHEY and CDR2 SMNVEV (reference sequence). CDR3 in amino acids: CASSWDRDSSEQYF. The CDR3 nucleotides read TGTGCCAGCAGTTGGGACAGAGACTCCTCCGAGCAGTACTTC.

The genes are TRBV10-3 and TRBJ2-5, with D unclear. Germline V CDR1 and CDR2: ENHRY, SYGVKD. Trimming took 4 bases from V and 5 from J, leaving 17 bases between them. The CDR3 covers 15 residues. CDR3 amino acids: CAISADTIIKETQYF. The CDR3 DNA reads TGTGCCATCAGTGCCGACACCATAATTAAGGAGACCCAGTACTTC.

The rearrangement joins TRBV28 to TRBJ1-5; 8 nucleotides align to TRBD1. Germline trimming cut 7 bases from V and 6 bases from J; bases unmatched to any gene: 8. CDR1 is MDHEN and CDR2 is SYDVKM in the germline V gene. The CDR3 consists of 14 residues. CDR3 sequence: CASTPTGATQPQHF. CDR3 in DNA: TGTGCCAGCACCCCGACAGGGGCCACTCAGCCCCAGCATTTT.